The 2 T cell receptor beta chains below come from one sample, sequenced in a study of blood T cell repertoires in COVID-19 (dated by TCRdb to 2019 to 2021). The library came from the immunoSEQ multiplex PCR assay. TCRdb obtained this table from immuneACCESS and retained in-frame rearrangements with V and J assigned. These tables miss some clones; where compared with another copy, unresolved V genes account for less than half of the shortfall, and the remainder is unexplained. This sample has under 350,000 clones in its table, and over 75% of those were observed once. The top ten clonotypes cover more than 10% of the sample. Sequencing was performed on peripheral blood. Every receptor here comes from a human donor in a cohort sampled during active COVID-19.

The J gene is TRBJ1-2, the V gene TRBV29-1; TRBD1 is a possible D gene (5 bases). Germline assignment: CDR1 SQVTM and CDR2 ANQGSEA. V lost 4 bases to trimming and J lost 8 bases, with 14 bases between them. The CDR3 totals 12 residues. Here the CDR3 reads CSVAQTGGGYTF. In DNA form, the CDR3 reads TGCAGCGTTGCCCAGACCGGGGGGGGCTACACCTTC.

The chain employs TRBV30 and TRBJ1-5; 7 nucleotides line up with TRBD1. Unmatched junction bases numbered 1, after V lost 5 bases and J lost 0 bases. Germline CDR1 reads GTSNPN; CDR2 reads SVGIG (reference sequence). The CDR3 loop spans 13 amino acids. The CDR3 bases are TGTGCCTGGCAGGGGGGTAGCAATCAGCCCCAGCATTTT. Protein sequence: CAWQGGSNQPQHF.